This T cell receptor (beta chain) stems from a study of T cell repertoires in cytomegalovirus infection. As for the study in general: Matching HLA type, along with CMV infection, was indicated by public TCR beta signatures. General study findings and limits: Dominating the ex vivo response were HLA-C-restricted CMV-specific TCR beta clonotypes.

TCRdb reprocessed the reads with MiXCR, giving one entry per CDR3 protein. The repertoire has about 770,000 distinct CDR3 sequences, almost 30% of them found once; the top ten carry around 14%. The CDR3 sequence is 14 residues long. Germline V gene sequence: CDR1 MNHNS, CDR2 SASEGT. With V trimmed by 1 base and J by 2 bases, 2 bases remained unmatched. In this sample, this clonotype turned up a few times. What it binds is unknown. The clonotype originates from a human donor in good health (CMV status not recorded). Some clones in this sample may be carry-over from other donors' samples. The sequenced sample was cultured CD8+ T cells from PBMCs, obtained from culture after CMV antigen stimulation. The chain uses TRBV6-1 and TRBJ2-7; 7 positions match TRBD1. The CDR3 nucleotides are TGTGCCAGCAGTGAAGGACAGGGCGCCTACGAGCAGTACGTC. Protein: CASSEGQGAYEQYV.